These 11 T cell receptor beta chains were all obtained from the same sample, sequenced in a study of blood T cell repertoires in COVID-19. Produced via immunoSEQ multiplex PCR; TCRdb's table is partial and in-frame only. Among 100,000 to 150,000 clones, roughly 90% were seen once, and the ten largest hold 3.8%. Input material: peripheral blood. The receptor source for this set is an older woman with COVID-19, enrolled during active disease.

The chain recombines TRBV4-3 with TRBJ1-6, with 10 bases matching TRBD1. Germline V gives CDR1 LGHNA, CDR2 YSLEER. This CDR3 has 15 amino acids. J gave up 8 bases and V 0 bases, and 1 base lay outside the gene matches. Written as DNA, the CDR3 is TGCGCCAGCAGCCAAGAAGGGACAGGGGATTCACCCCTCCACTTT. It is translated as CASSQEGTGDSPLHF.

J is TRBJ1-1 and V is TRBV7-2; no reliable D call. The CDR3 extends over 15 amino acids. Trimming removed 1 base at V and 0 bases at J, with 9 bases between. Germline assignment: CDR1 SGHTA and CDR2 FQGNSA. CDR3 residues: CASSLGSGMNTEAFF. DNA for the CDR3: TGTGCCAGCAGCTTAGGGTCAGGAATGAACACTGAAGCTTTCTTT.

The rearrangement uses TRBV7-3 and TRBJ1-3, with TRBD1 as a possible D gene (6 bases). Trimming shortened V by 4 bases and J by 0 bases, and 13 bases separated the two germline ends. Germline CDR1 reads SGHTA; CDR2 reads FQGTGA. The CDR3 is 16 residues long. CDR3 coding DNA: TGTGCCAGCAGCTCTGGACAGCACCTCTCTGGAAACACCATATATTTT. Translated, it gives CASSSGQHLSGNTIYF.

The gene calls are TRBV7-3 and TRBJ2-5; 7 bases align to TRBD1. Trimming at V came to 2 bases and at J to 2 bases, leaving 5 bases not matched to a gene. The CDR3 contains 15 residues. From germline, CDR1 is SGHTA and CDR2 FQGTGA. This chain's CDR3 is CASSLQGTAQETQYF. CDR3 nucleotide sequence: TGTGCCAGCAGCTTACAAGGGACAGCACAAGAGACCCAGTACTTC. Full variable domain (remainder filled in from reference TRBV7-3 and TRBJ2-5): GAGVSQTPSNKVTEKGKYVELRCDPISGHTALYWYRQSLGQGPEFLIYFQGTGAADDSGLPNDRFFAVRPEGSVSTLKIQRTERGDSAVYLCASSLQGTAQETQYFGPGTRLLVL.

The rearrangement uses TRBV7-9 and TRBJ1-1; no definite D call. Trimming stripped 2 bases from V and 5 bases from J, with 15 bases between. The germline gives CDR1 SEHNR, CDR2 FQNEAQ (reference sequence). This CDR3 is built from 15 residues. CDR3 coding DNA: TGTGCCAGCAGCTTAAGAGCCGGGGTAGATACTGAAGCTTTCTTT. It is translated as CASSLRAGVDTEAFF. The full variable domain, with the rest looked up from reference TRBV7-9 and TRBJ1-1, is DTGVSQNPRHKITKRGQNVTFRCDPISEHNRLYWYRQTLGQGPEFLTYFQNEAQLEKSRLLSDRFSAERPKGSFSTLEIQRTEQGDSAMYLCASSLRAGVDTEAFFGQGTRLTVV.

The J gene is TRBJ2-2, the V gene TRBV7-9, with 9 bases identical to TRBD1. Germline CDR1 and CDR2: SEHNR and FQNEAQ (reference sequence). The V gene end was trimmed by 3 bases and the J gene end by 5 bases; junction bases not matched to a gene: 7. The CDR3 contains 16 residues. The CDR3 here is CASSFTGGARTGELFF. CDR3 coding DNA: TGTGCCAGCAGCTTTACAGGGGGCGCAAGGACCGGGGAGCTGTTTTTT.

The rearrangement joins TRBV7-9 to TRBJ1-5; 7 bases match TRBD1. The CDR3 spans 16 residues. V was pared by 5 bases and J by 2 bases, with 9 bases of the junction left unmatched. Germline CDR1 SEHNR, CDR2 FQNEAQ (reference sequence). CDR3 protein: CASSPSRGGGNQPQHF. Here the CDR3 DNA reads TGTGCCAGCAGCCCCTCTCGAGGGGGCGGCAATCAGCCCCAGCATTTT.

This sequence joins TRBV7-8 and TRBJ1-2, with unresolved D. Germline V gene lookup returns CDR1 SGHVS and CDR2 FQNEAQ. CDR3 length: 18 amino acids. The germline V and J ends were trimmed by 3 bases and 4 bases, with 24 bases remaining between them. The CDR3 loop is CASSFTRAGPTTLYGYTF. CDR3 sequence (DNA): TGTGCCAGCAGCTTCACTCGGGCAGGCCCGACTACCCTCTATGGCTACACCTTC.

This rearrangement joins TRBV6-5 to TRBJ1-1, with D possibly TRBD1 on 5 matching bases. CDR1 is MNHEY, CDR2 SVGAGI, per germline. The CDR3 has 13 amino acids. Trimming removed 0 bases at V and 4 bases at J, with 6 bases between. The DNA of the CDR3 is TGTGCCAGCAGTTACTCGGGGGGCACTGAAGCTTTCTTT. Amino acid sequence: CASSYSGGTEAFF.

The chain is built from TRBV9 and TRBJ1-3, with 8 positions matching TRBD1. V was clipped by 4 bases and J by 2 bases; unmatched bases: 5. The CDR3 runs to 15 residues. Germline-derived CDR1 and CDR2 are SGDLS and YYNGEE. CDR3 residues: CASSPEDRAGNTIYF. CDR3 nucleotides: TGTGCCAGCAGCCCCGAGGACAGGGCTGGAAACACCATATATTTT.

V usage is TRBV7-9 and J usage is TRBJ2-1; the match to TRBD2 covers 8 bases. The CDR3 has 15 amino acids. Germline V CDR1 and CDR2: SEHNR, FQNEAQ (reference sequence). Unmatched junction bases numbered 7, after V lost 8 bases and J lost 1 base. The CDR3 nucleotides are TGTGCCAGCCCCAAGCGGGGGCAATCCTACAATGAGCAGTTCTTC. Protein: CASPKRGQSYNEQFF.